Presented here are 23 T cell receptor beta chains from one specimen sequenced in a study of shared clonotypes between healthy human individuals. Generated by immunoSEQ multiplex PCR, the TCRdb table keeps only in-frame clones and is missing some. The repertoire includes over a million clones, around 76% of them detected once, and roughly 1.4% sits in the top ten. The sample taken for sequencing was memory CD4+ T cells sorted from blood. The subset was: CD45RA-negative fraction. The receptors originated from a man aged 18 to 29 in good health.

V gene TRBV7-3 combines with J gene TRBJ2-3; D ambiguous. V was clipped by 5 bases and J by 6 bases, with 12 bases between them. Germline V gene data show CDR1 as SGHTA and CDR2 as FQGTGA. The CDR3 loop spans 13 amino acids. The CDR3 DNA follows: TGTGCCAGCAGCCCTCTGGTAGGGGATACGCAGTATTTT. Amino acid sequence: CASSPLVGDTQYF. Supplemented by reference TRBV7-3 and TRBJ2-3, the full variable domain reads GAGVSQTPSNKVTEKGKYVELRCDPISGHTALYWYRQSLGQGPEFLIYFQGTGAADDSGLPNDRFFAVRPEGSVSTLKIQRTERGDSAVYLCASSPLVGDTQYFGPGTRLTVL.

The rearrangement joins TRBV4-3 to TRBJ2-5, with 11 nucleotides matching TRBD2. V gave up 1 base and J gave up 1 base; unmatched junction bases: 5. The CDR3 totals 17 residues. CDR1 is LGHNA, CDR2 YSLEER, per germline. The CDR3 is CASSQGLTSGVQETQYF. The CDR3 bases are TGCGCCAGCAGCCAAGGGCTGACTAGCGGGGTCCAAGAGACCCAGTACTTC.

This sequence joins TRBV30 and TRBJ1-4; TRBD1 agrees at 11 bases. The CDR3 contains 15 residues. Germline V gives CDR1 GTSNPN, CDR2 SVGIG (reference sequence). With V trimmed by 2 bases and J by 7 bases, 6 bases remained unmatched. CDR3 loop: CAWSLPDRGREKLFF. CDR3 coding DNA: TGTGCCTGGAGTCTACCGGACAGGGGGCGTGAAAAACTGTTTTTT.

The CDR3 region has the DNA TGTGCCAGCCTCTTGGGAGGGAGGGCCAATGAGCAGTTCTTC. Translating gives CASLLGGRANEQFF. The rearrangement joins TRBV2 to TRBJ2-1; 7 bases are a match to TRBD2. Germline CDR1 reads SNHLY; CDR2 reads FYNNEI. The CDR3 has 14 amino acids. Trimming cost V 8 bases and J 6 bases; bases outside gene matches: 10. The full variable domain, with the rest looked up from reference TRBV2 and TRBJ2-1, is EPEVTQTPSHQVTQMGQEVILRCVPISNHLYFYWYRQILGQKVEFLVSFYNNEISEKSEIFDDQFSVERPDGSNFTLKIRSTKLEDSAMYFCASLLGGRANEQFFGPGTRLTVL.

This clone was found a few times. This sequence joins TRBV7-8 and TRBJ1-2; D perhaps matches TRBD1 (5 bases). CDR1 SGHVS and CDR2 FQNEAQ come from the germline V gene. Trimming removed 5 bases from V and 8 bases from J, with 24 bases in between. The CDR3 has 16 amino acids. The CDR3 nucleotides read TGTGCCAGCAGCCAGGGCATGGCGGATAGAGGTGGGGGCTACACCTTC. Translated: CASSQGMADRGGGYTF.

The J gene is TRBJ2-5, the V gene TRBV15, with D possibly TRBD1 on 6 matching bases. Deletions cut 3 bases from V and 4 bases from J, with 9 bases between. Germline CDR1 LNHNV, CDR2 YYDKDF (reference sequence). The CDR3 length is 13 residues. CDR3 in DNA: TGTGCCACCAGCAGTAGGGGGATAGAGACCCAGTACTTC. Encoded protein: CATSSRGIETQYF.

The genes are TRBV5-6 and TRBJ1-5; D ambiguous. Trimming took off 1 base at V and 5 bases at J, with 10 bases between the two ends. This CDR3 has 14 amino acids. Germline CDR1 reads SGHDT; CDR2 reads YYEEEE. CDR3 coding DNA: TGTGCCAGCAGCTTGCGGGGTAGGGATCAGCCCCAGCATTTT. Translation gives CASSLRGRDQPQHF.

Of note for this clone: Just one base apart from a much larger clone, this may be a read error. The chain joins TRBV9 to TRBJ2-1, with D tentatively TRBD2 (6 bases). The CDR3 totals 13 residues. Looked up from germline, CDR1 is SGDLS and CDR2 is YYNGEE. The CDR3 DNA follows: TGTGCCAACAGCGTAGCGGAGTACAATGAGCAGTTCTTC. Residues: CANSVAEYNEQFF. The entire variable domain, with the rest obtained from reference TRBV9 and TRBJ2-1, is as follows: DSGVTQTPKHLITATGQRVTLRCSPRSGDLSVYWYQQSLDQGLQFLIQYYNGEERAKGNILERFSAQQFPDLHSELNLSSLELGDSALYFCANSVAEYNEQFFGPGTRLTVL.

In this sample, this clone turned up many times. The chain couples TRBV2 to TRBJ2-1; D gene uncertain. Trimming left V 11 bases short and J 0 bases short, with 11 bases between. Germline-derived CDR1 and CDR2 are SNHLY and FYNNEI. The CDR3 has 13 amino acids. CDR3 loop: CAGSLSSYNEQFF. CDR3 DNA sequence: TGTGCCGGATCTTTGAGCTCCTACAATGAGCAGTTCTTC.

On this clone itself: The sample contains more than one DNA sequence encoding this CDR3. The CDR3: CASSPGGVSYEQYF. The CDR3 DNA reads TGTGCCAGCTCACCAGGGGGGGTATCCTACGAGCAGTACTTC. This chain links TRBV18 with TRBJ2-7; 7 positions agree with TRBD2. The germline gives CDR1 KGHSH, CDR2 LQKENI. The CDR3 contains 14 residues. The J segment lost 1 base and the V segment lost 2 bases, leaving 2 bases of the junction unmatched.

The CDR3, as DNA: TGTGCCAGCAGCTTTCAGGCTAGCGGGGGGGCAGATACGCAGTATTTT. Translated, it gives CASSFQASGGADTQYF. The chain carries TRBV7-2 and TRBJ2-3; 12 bases align to TRBD2. CDR1 is SGHTA, CDR2 FQGNSA, per germline. With V trimmed by 3 bases and J by 4 bases, 5 bases remained unmatched. CDR3 length equals 16 residues.

The V call is TRBV19, the J call TRBJ2-4; 8 nucleotides line up with TRBD1. The length of the CDR3 is 15 residues. V shed 5 bases and J 9 bases; nucleotides not matched to a gene: 12. CDR1 and CDR2 (germline): LNHDA, SQIVND (reference sequence). CDR3 in DNA: TGTGCCAGTAGTCCAACTTCGGACAGGGACGGCATTCAGTACTTC. Translation gives CASSPTSDRDGIQYF.

This clone was counted ten times or more. Other DNA sequences in the same sample also yield this CDR3. V usage is TRBV30 and J usage is TRBJ2-3; 11 bases line up with TRBD2. The CDR3 contains 15 residues. From germline, CDR1 is GTSNPN and CDR2 SVGIG (reference sequence). V gave up 2 bases and J gave up 2 bases; unmatched junction bases: 3. The CDR3 DNA is TGTGCCTGGAGTTCGGGACTAGCGGTCACAGATACGCAGTATTTT. Translating it yields CAWSSGLAVTDTQYF.

The rearrangement joins TRBV7-9 to TRBJ2-7, with 11 bases fitting TRBD2. Trimming cost V 1 base and J 4 bases; bases outside gene matches: 0. The CDR3 has 14 residues. Germline V gene data show CDR1 as SEHNR and CDR2 as FQNEAQ (reference sequence). CDR3 sequence (DNA): TGTGCCAGCAGCTTAGGACTAGCGGGATACGAGCAGTACTTC. Its translation: CASSLGLAGYEQYF.

The chain is built from TRBV7-9 and TRBJ1-1; unclear D gene. Germline V gene lookup returns CDR1 SEHNR and CDR2 FQNEAQ (reference sequence). V lost 11 bases and J lost 0, with 16 bases in between. CDR3 length: 14 amino acids. The CDR3 protein is CALSDGTMNTEAFF. CDR3 DNA sequence: TGTGCCTTATCAGACGGAACAATGAACACTGAAGCTTTCTTT.

The rearrangement links TRBV14 to TRBJ1-4, with TRBD1 as a possible D gene (5 bases). Germline loops: CDR1 SGHDN, CDR2 FVKESK. This CDR3 is 14 amino acids long. Trimming took off 4 bases at V and 8 bases at J, with 14 bases between the two ends. The CDR3 spells CASSRIGAVEKLFF. The CDR3 coding sequence is TGTGCCAGCAGCCGCATAGGGGCGGTGGAAAAACTGTTTTTT.

V gene TRBV6-5 combines with J gene TRBJ2-7; a weak D match, TRBD2 (7 bases). The CDR3 sequence is 13 residues long. Trimming cost V 6 bases and J 4 bases, with 13 bases left between them. The germline V gene encodes CDR1 MNHEY and CDR2 SVGAGI. The CDR3 loop reads CASSQGGGYEQYF. The CDR3 DNA follows: TGTGCCAGCAGCCAAGGGGGGGGTTACGAGCAGTACTTC.

The chain joins TRBV7-3 to TRBJ1-1; D is possibly TRBD1 (5 bases). Trimming removed 0 bases from V and 0 bases from J, with 11 bases in between. The germline V gene has CDR1 SGHTA and CDR2 FQGTGA. The CDR3 totals 16 residues. CDR3 sequence: CASSLTDGQLNTEAFF. CDR3 DNA: TGTGCCAGCAGCTTAACGGATGGACAACTGAACACTGAAGCTTTCTTT.

The J gene is TRBJ1-2, the V gene TRBV19; 9 bases are shared with TRBD1. V dropped 5 bases and J dropped 4; count of bases not matched to a gene: 11. The germline V gene has CDR1 LNHDA and CDR2 SQIVND (reference sequence). CDR3 length: 16 residues. The CDR3 DNA reads as TGTGCCAGTAGTGGGACAGGGCTCACGAAAACCTATGGCTACACCTTC. Residues: CASSGTGLTKTYGYTF.

About this clone itself: Other DNA sequences of this sample code for an identical CDR3. This rearrangement joins TRBV7-9 to TRBJ1-2; the D gene is possibly TRBD1 (6 bases). V lost 6 bases and J 2 bases, leaving 10 bases between the germline ends. The CDR3 consists of 13 residues. CDR1 SEHNR and CDR2 FQNEAQ come from the germline V gene (reference sequence). DNA for the CDR3: TGTGCCAGCAGTCCCCAGGGGAACTATGGCTACACCTTC. It yields the protein CASSPQGNYGYTF.

The sample holds a few counts of this clone. The genes are TRBV19 and TRBJ1-1, with a weak D call TRBD1 (5 bases). The CDR3 length is 11 residues. V lost 3 bases and J 8 bases, leaving 7 bases between the germline ends. Germline loops: CDR1 LNHDA, CDR2 SQIVND (reference sequence). In DNA form, the CDR3 reads TGTGCCAGTAGTATGGCAGGGGAAGCTTTCTTT. It specifies CASSMAGEAFF.

This clone was seen only once. This same CDR3 is encoded by further DNA sequences in the sample. V gene TRBV5-1 combines with J gene TRBJ1-6; the D is unclear. The CDR3 totals 14 residues. V was shortened by 1 base and J by 8 bases, with 10 bases between the two germline ends. Germline CDR1 SGHRS, CDR2 YFSETQ. The CDR3 is CASSLPPKDSPLHF. The DNA of the CDR3 is TGCGCCAGCAGCTTGCCGCCTAAGGATTCACCCCTCCACTTT.

In its sample, this clone was seen many times. The chain is built from TRBV6-6 and TRBJ1-4; D gene uncertain. Trimming cost V 2 bases and J 0 bases, with 7 bases left between them. The CDR3 consists of 15 residues. In germline, CDR1 is MNHNY, CDR2 SVGAGI (reference sequence). In nucleotides, the CDR3 is TGTGCCAGCAGTTACACCAGAGCAACTAATGAAAAACTGTTTTTT. It yields the protein CASSYTRATNEKLFF.